Below, 29 T cell receptor beta chains from the same sample are listed, as sequenced in a study of cytomegalovirus exposure and HLA in healthy donors (TCRdb year 2017). The receptor library was made with the immunoSEQ multiplex PCR assay. The multiplex PCR relied on a mix of 60 forward primers for TCR Vbeta segments and 13 reverse primers for TCR Jbeta segments. TCRdb mirrors the immuneACCESS table, restricted to in-frame sequences. Some clones are absent from its copies; in checked studies, under half trace to an unresolved V gene, and the reason for the others is unknown. The sample table holds 270,000 or so clones, of which roughly 88% were seen once. The ten largest make up 3% to 4% of the sample. The sequenced sample was PBMCs. These receptor sequences come from a man aged 35 to 55 in good health and CMV-seropositive.

This rearrangement joins TRBV21-1 to TRBJ1-5; the table's D gene call, TRBD1, was not cross checked with the DNA. TRBV21-1 is a pseudogene. The length of the CDR3 is 19 residues. This chain's CDR3 is CASSTRRGQGRLSNQPQHF. For the CDR3, the DNA is TGTGCCAGCAGCACAAGAAGGGGACAGGGCAGGCTTAGCAATCAGCCCCAGCATTTT.

The J gene is TRBJ2-5, the V gene TRBV27; 9 nucleotides line up with TRBD1. V gave up 4 bases and J gave up 5 bases; unmatched junction bases: 14. The CDR3 runs to 17 residues. Germline CDR1 reads MNHEY; CDR2 reads SMNVEV (reference sequence). The CDR3 coding sequence is TGTGCCAGCAGTTCCCTACCCGGGGACAGGGCCAAGGAGACCCAGTACTTC. Translating it yields CASSSLPGDRAKETQYF.

This clone was picked up one time. The J gene is TRBJ1-1, the V gene TRBV18; 7 bases are shared with TRBD1. The V and J ends lost 3 bases and 1 base, in that order; junction bases with no gene match: 8. The CDR3 sequence is 16 residues long. CDR1 is KGHSH and CDR2 is LQKENI in the germline V gene. CDR3 protein: CASSPQGGTANTEAFF. The CDR3 DNA reads as TGTGCCAGCTCACCCCAAGGTGGGACAGCGAACACTGAAGCTTTCTTT.

V usage is TRBV5-5 and J usage is TRBJ1-4; D is unclear. The germline gives CDR1 SGHKS, CDR2 YYEKEE (reference sequence). The CDR3 has 15 residues. V was clipped by 4 bases and J by 6 bases, with 16 bases between them. The CDR3 DNA reads TGTGCCAGCAGCCAAAGACGGAGTATAGATGAAAAACTGTTTTTT. This translates into CASSQRRSIDEKLFF.

The chain couples TRBV4-1 to TRBJ2-7; a possible D gene is TRBD1 (7 bases). Germline V gene lookup returns CDR1 MGHRA and CDR2 YSYEKL. CDR3 length equals 15 residues. Trimming left V 0 bases short and J 7 bases short, with 16 bases between. CDR3 coding DNA: TGCGCCAGCAGCCAAGAGGACAGGCCTGCGGGGGAGCAGTACTTC. Encoded protein: CASSQEDRPAGEQYF.

This sequence joins TRBV5-4 and TRBJ2-3, with 7 bases that match TRBD1. The CDR3 extends over 15 amino acids. V shed 3 bases, J shed 2 bases, and the junction held 6 bases outside the gene matches. The germline gives CDR1 SGHNT, CDR2 YYREEE (reference sequence). For the CDR3, the DNA is TGTGCCAGCAGCTCCCTTGGGACAGCCACAGATACGCAGTATTTT. The encoded protein is CASSSLGTATDTQYF.

V gene TRBV18 combines with J gene TRBJ2-3, with 10 positions matching TRBD1. V lost 3 bases, J lost 5 bases, and 8 bases stayed unmatched. The CDR3 has 16 amino acids. Germline V gene data show CDR1 as KGHSH and CDR2 as LQKENI. As DNA, the CDR3 is TGTGCCAGCTCACCGAGTGACAGGGGGCAAAGAGATACGCAGTATTTT. This encodes CASSPSDRGQRDTQYF.

The rearrangement joins TRBV6-4 to TRBJ1-1; D uncertain. Germline V gene data show CDR1 as MRHNA and CDR2 as SNTAGT. Trimming took off 3 bases at V and 0 bases at J, with 5 bases between the two ends. CDR3 length: 13 residues. In DNA, the CDR3 is TGTGCCAGCAGTGAAACAGTGAACACTGAAGCTTTCTTT. Its translation is CASSETVNTEAFF.

This sequence joins TRBV5-1 and TRBJ1-1; the D gene is possibly TRBD1 (6 bases). The CDR3 totals 14 residues. V was trimmed by 2 bases and J by 1 base, leaving 9 bases between them. Germline V gene data show CDR1 as SGHRS and CDR2 as YFSETQ. The CDR3 coding sequence is TGCGCCAGCAGCTTACCGGGACAGAACACTGAAGCTTTCTTT. This translates into CASSLPGQNTEAFF. The full variable domain, its missing parts supplied by reference TRBV5-1 and TRBJ1-1, is KAGVTQTPRYLIKTRGQQVTLSCSPISGHRSVSWYQQTPGQGLQFLFEYFSETQRNKGNFPGRFSGRQFSNSRSEMNVSTLELGDSALYLCASSLPGQNTEAFFGQGTRLTVV.

CDR3 sequence (DNA): TGTGCCACCAGCAGAGGGGGGAGGGAAGAGACCCAGTACTTC. Translation gives CATSRGGREETQYF. The J gene is TRBJ2-5, the V gene TRBV15; TRBD2 aligns across 7 bases. Looked up from germline, CDR1 is LNHNV and CDR2 is YYDKDF (reference sequence). V shed 1 base, J shed 3 bases, and the junction held 2 bases outside the gene matches. The CDR3 length is 14 residues.

V and J are TRBV9 and TRBJ2-1; possible D gene TRBD1, 6 bases. The CDR3 length is 14 residues. CDR1 is SGDLS and CDR2 is YYNGEE in the germline V gene. V shed 4 bases and J shed 1 base, with 9 bases lying between them. The CDR3 DNA sequence: TGTGCCAGCAGCTATACAGGGTCCTACAATGAGCAGTTCTTC. It is translated as CASSYTGSYNEQFF.

The CDR3 loop is CASSFQGGQPQHF. DNA of the CDR3: TGTGCCAGCAGTTTCCAGGGGGGACAGCCCCAGCATTTT. The J gene is TRBJ1-5, the V gene TRBV27, with TRBD1 matching over 7 bases. After removal of 3 bases from V and 7 bases from J, the junction contained 3 bases not matched to a gene. Germline V lookup: CDR1 MNHEY, CDR2 SMNVEV (reference sequence). This CDR3 comprises 13 residues.

This clone has only one observation. The chain combines TRBV5-1 with TRBJ2-1; TRBD2 agrees at 10 bases. CDR3 size: 16 residues. Looked up from germline, CDR1 is SGHRS and CDR2 is YFSETQ. With 4 bases clipped from V and 6 bases from J, the junction kept 10 bases outside the gene matches. The CDR3 region has the DNA TGCGCCAGCAGCGCAACGATAGCGGGAGGCCTCAATGAGCAGTTCTTC. Translated, it gives CASSATIAGGLNEQFF.

The V gene is TRBV27, the J gene TRBJ2-7; 16 bases map to TRBD2. Germline CDR1 MNHEY, CDR2 SMNVEV (reference sequence). Trimming took 4 bases from V and 2 from J; bases not matched to a gene: 5. This CDR3 is 17 amino acids long. DNA for the CDR3: TGTGCCAGCAGTTCGGGGACTAGCGGGAGGGAGCCCTACGAGCAGTACTTC. Translating it yields CASSSGTSGREPYEQYF.

The chain has TRBV5-6 and TRBJ1-2; D might be TRBD1 (5 bases). CDR3 length equals 13 residues. V was trimmed by 2 bases and J by 7 bases, leaving 12 bases between them. Germline-derived CDR1 and CDR2 are SGHDT and YYEEEE. CDR3 sequence: CASSLQDRSGYTF. CDR3 sequence (DNA): TGTGCCAGCAGCTTACAGGACCGCAGTGGCTACACCTTC.

The chain combines TRBV11-2 with TRBJ2-7; 7 positions agree with TRBD2. Trimming at V came to 2 bases and at J to 6 bases, leaving 10 bases not matched to a gene. CDR3 length: 15 residues. Germline V gene data show CDR1 as SGHAT and CDR2 as FQNNGV. CDR3 coding DNA: TGTGCCAGCAGCTTATGGCGAGGGACTAACGGCGAGCAGTACTTC. It translates to CASSLWRGTNGEQYF.

The J gene is TRBJ2-7, the V gene TRBV27, with 7 nucleotides matching TRBD1. J lost 5 bases, V lost 4 bases, and 5 bases had no gene match. The CDR3 has 13 residues. The V gene's germline CDR1 is MNHEY and CDR2 SMNVEV (reference sequence). The CDR3 protein is CASSSNRGHEQYF. The CDR3 DNA sequence: TGTGCCAGCAGTTCCAACAGGGGCCACGAGCAGTACTTC.

The V call is TRBV11-2, the J call TRBJ1-1, with 12 bases matching TRBD1. Germline assignment: CDR1 SGHAT and CDR2 FQNNGV. This CDR3 has 15 amino acids. The J segment lost 10 bases and the V segment lost 4 bases, leaving 10 bases of the junction unmatched. The CDR3 protein is CASSSGGTGGRAAFF. The DNA of the CDR3 is TGTGCCAGCAGCTCTGGGGGGACAGGGGGCCGAGCAGCTTTCTTT.

The chain carries TRBV7-9 and TRBJ2-5; weak D call: TRBD2 (6 bases). The DNA matches TRBJ2-7 better at its end, which makes the J call doubtful. Germline CDR1 SEHNR, CDR2 FQNEAQ (reference sequence). The CDR3 is made up of 13 amino acids. CDR3 in amino acids: CASSYGLPYEQYF. CDR3 DNA: TGTGCCAGCAGCTATGGACTACCCTACGAGCAGTACTTC.

The genes are TRBV9 and TRBJ2-7, with 8 nucleotides matching TRBD2. The junction had 5 bases not matched to a gene; V was cut back by 4 bases and J by 2 bases. The CDR3 loop spans 14 amino acids. Germline V gene sequence: CDR1 SGDLS, CDR2 YYNGEE. CDR3 bases: TGTGCCAGCAGCCTCGGGGGGGAGACCTACGAGCAGTACTTC. Protein: CASSLGGETYEQYF.

Regarding this clone: One end of the junction fails to match germline, which may point to a read error. The V gene is TRBV7-7, the J gene TRBJ1-5, with D hard to call. Germline CDR1 reads SSHAT; CDR2 reads FNYEAQ (reference sequence). The CDR3 runs to 13 residues. The CDR3: CASSLARDQPQHF. In nucleotides, the CDR3 is TGTGCTAGCAGCTTAGCGAGGGATCAGCCCCAGCATTTT.

The chain is built from TRBV10-3 and TRBJ2-7, with TRBD2 matching over 8 bases. V shed 3 bases and J 2 bases; nucleotides not matched to a gene: 15. The germline V gene has CDR1 ENHRY and CDR2 SYGVKD. The length of the CDR3 is 18 residues. The CDR3 reads CAISDPPEGSGSPYEQYF. The CDR3 DNA reads as TGTGCCATCAGTGACCCCCCTGAAGGAAGCGGGAGCCCCTACGAGCAGTACTTC.

The rearrangement uses TRBV19 and TRBJ2-7; 13 bases are a match to TRBD2. Germline assignment: CDR1 LNHDA and CDR2 SQIVND (reference sequence). The V and J ends lost 6 bases and 3 bases, in that order; junction bases with no gene match: 5. This CDR3 comprises 15 residues. This CDR3 is CASSRTSGSLYEQYF. The CDR3 DNA is TGTGCCAGTAGCAGGACTAGCGGGAGCCTCTACGAGCAGTACTTC.

The chain recombines TRBV5-1 with TRBJ1-1; tentatively, D is TRBD1 (5 bases). The CDR3 contains 13 residues. V gave up 3 bases and J gave up 6 bases, with 12 bases separating them. The germline gives CDR1 SGHRS, CDR2 YFSETQ. The CDR3 sequence is CASSSIRGAEAFF. The DNA of the CDR3 is TGCGCCAGCAGCTCCATACGGGGGGCTGAAGCTTTCTTT.

CDR3 nucleotide sequence: TGTGCCAGTAGTATAGGAGAGCGGTTCCAAGAGACCCAGTACTTC. This codes for CASSIGERFQETQYF. This chain links TRBV19 with TRBJ2-5; D is possibly TRBD2 (5 bases). The CDR3 has 15 residues. Trimming took 1 base from V and 1 from J, leaving 10 bases between them. Germline V CDR1 and CDR2: LNHDA, SQIVND (reference sequence).

The V gene is TRBV6-5, the J gene TRBJ1-2, with 10 bases matching TRBD1. This CDR3 has 12 amino acids. Trimming removed 5 bases from V and 9 bases from J; junction bases left unmatched: 3. Per the germline V gene, CDR1 is MNHEY and CDR2 is SVGAGI. The CDR3 region has the DNA TGTGCCAGCAGTGGACAGGGGGAAAGCTACACCTTC. Protein product: CASSGQGESYTF.

This rearrangement joins TRBV7-9 to TRBJ1-4; D may be TRBD1 (5 bases). The CDR3 is made up of 16 amino acids. Per the germline V gene, CDR1 is SEHNR and CDR2 is FQNEAQ (reference sequence). Trimming pared 1 base from V and 8 bases from J, leaving 17 bases between. DNA of the CDR3: TGTGCCAGCAGCTTAGGGGCGGGGCGATTGGGGGAAAAACTGTTTTTT. Encoded protein: CASSLGAGRLGEKLFF.

This clone was observed a single time. The genes are TRBV9 and TRBJ1-2; 8 bases line up with TRBD1. V dropped 2 bases and J dropped 6; count of bases not matched to a gene: 3. Per the germline V gene, CDR1 is SGDLS and CDR2 is YYNGEE. The CDR3 has 13 amino acids. CDR3 nucleotide sequence: TGTGCCAGCAGCGTGCTGACAGGGGATGGCTACACCTTC. This translates into CASSVLTGDGYTF.

The V gene is TRBV19, the J gene TRBJ2-7; 10 bases align to TRBD2. Germline CDR1 is LNHDA and CDR2 is SQIVND (reference sequence). Trimming cost V 0 bases and J 1 base; bases outside gene matches: 9. CDR3 size: 18 residues. The CDR3 is CASSIEPPRTSGSYEQYF. DNA for the CDR3: TGTGCCAGTAGTATAGAGCCCCCACGGACTAGCGGTTCCTACGAGCAGTACTTC.